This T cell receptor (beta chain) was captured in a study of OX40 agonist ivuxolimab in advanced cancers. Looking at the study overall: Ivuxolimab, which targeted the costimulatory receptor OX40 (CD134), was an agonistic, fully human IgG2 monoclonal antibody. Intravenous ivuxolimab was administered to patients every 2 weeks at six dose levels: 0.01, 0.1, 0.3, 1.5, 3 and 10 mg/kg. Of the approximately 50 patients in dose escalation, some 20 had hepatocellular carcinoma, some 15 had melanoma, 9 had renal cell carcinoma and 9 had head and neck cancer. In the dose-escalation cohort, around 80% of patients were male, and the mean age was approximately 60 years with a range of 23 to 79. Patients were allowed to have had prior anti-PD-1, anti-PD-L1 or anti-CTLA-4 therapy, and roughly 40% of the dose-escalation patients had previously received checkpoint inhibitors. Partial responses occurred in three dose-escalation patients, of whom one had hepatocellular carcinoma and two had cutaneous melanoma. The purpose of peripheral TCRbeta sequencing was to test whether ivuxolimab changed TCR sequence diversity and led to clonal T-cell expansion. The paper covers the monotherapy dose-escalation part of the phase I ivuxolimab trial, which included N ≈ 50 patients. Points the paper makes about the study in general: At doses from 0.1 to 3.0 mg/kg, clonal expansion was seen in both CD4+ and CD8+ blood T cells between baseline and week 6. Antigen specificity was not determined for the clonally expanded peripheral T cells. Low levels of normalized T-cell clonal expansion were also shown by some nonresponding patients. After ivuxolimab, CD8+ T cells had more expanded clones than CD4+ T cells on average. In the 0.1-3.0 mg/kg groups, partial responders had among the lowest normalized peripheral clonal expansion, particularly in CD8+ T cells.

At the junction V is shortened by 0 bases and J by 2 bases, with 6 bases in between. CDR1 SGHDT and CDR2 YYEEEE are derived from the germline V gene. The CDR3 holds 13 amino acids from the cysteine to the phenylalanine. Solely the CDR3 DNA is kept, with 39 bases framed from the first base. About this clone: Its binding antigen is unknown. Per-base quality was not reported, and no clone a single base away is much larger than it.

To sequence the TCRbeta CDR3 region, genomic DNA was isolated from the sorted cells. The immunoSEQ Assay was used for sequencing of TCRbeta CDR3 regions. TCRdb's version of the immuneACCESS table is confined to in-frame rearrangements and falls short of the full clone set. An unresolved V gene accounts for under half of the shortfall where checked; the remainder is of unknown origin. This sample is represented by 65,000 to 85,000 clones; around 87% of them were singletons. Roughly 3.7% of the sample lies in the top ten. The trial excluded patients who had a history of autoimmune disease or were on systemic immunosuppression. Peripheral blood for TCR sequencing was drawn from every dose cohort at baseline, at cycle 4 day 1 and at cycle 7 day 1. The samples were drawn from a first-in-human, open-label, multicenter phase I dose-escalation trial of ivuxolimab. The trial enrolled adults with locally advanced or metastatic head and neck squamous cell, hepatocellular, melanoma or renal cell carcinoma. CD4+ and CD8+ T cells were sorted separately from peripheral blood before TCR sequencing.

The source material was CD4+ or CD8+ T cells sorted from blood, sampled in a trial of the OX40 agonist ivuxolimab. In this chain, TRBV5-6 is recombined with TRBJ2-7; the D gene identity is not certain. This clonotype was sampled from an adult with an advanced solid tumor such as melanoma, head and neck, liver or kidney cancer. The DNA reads TGTGCCAGCAGCTTGGCGGGTACCTACGAGCAGTACTTC. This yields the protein CASSLAGTYEQYF.